Sequencing of this T cell receptor beta chain was carried out in a study of neurological immune-mediated disorders. Study-level findings and limits: HTLV-1-associated myelopathy had the most TCR clonal expansion, and multiple sclerosis had the least, less than healthy controls.

CDR1 and CDR2 from the germline V gene are SGDLS and YYNGEE. The CDR3 length is 13 residues. Source material was 2 million unsorted PBMCs, stored at -80 °C in RNAlater. Synthesis of cDNA was carried out by template-switch 5'RACE. The reaction used 10-nucleotide random UMIs. From 15-18 subjects, over 190 million TCR-beta sequences were obtained in each sequencing run. TCRdb recomputed calls from the 5' RACE reads with MiXCR, one row per CDR3 protein. Here the sample spans around 25,000 distinct CDR3 sequences, under 25% being singletons. Worth noting for this clonotype: Its antigen is currently unknown. The junction does not match germline at one end; this may be a read error.

This TCR came from a woman aged 60-75 years in good health. The chain joins TRBV9 to TRBJ2-1, with TRBD1 matching 8 bases. The sample taken for sequencing was PBMCs. This CDR3 reads CASSEEDRDEQFF. CDR3 sequence (DNA): TGTGCCAGCAGCGAGGAGGACAGGGATGAGCAGTTCTTT.